Below, 9 T cell receptor beta chains from the same sample are listed, as sequenced in a study of cytomegalovirus exposure and HLA in healthy donors. Amplification used 60 Vbeta primers and 13 Jbeta primers. Measured with immunoSEQ multiplex PCR; TCRdb has only the in-frame clones, and not every one. The data contain 150,000 to 200,000 clones, around 86% of them seen just once; the ten biggest clones take up around 2%. The sample was PBMCs. The receptor set was obtained from a human donor in good health.

The rearrangement joins TRBV2 to TRBJ2-2, with unresolved D. This CDR3 is built from 13 residues. Trimming stripped 4 bases from V and 4 bases from J, with 7 bases between. CDR1 is SNHLY and CDR2 is FYNNEI in the germline V gene. CDR3 in amino acids: CASSGTFTGELFF. CDR3 nucleotide sequence: TGTGCCAGCAGTGGCACATTCACCGGGGAGCTGTTTTTT.

The chain recombines TRBV19 with TRBJ1-2; D is unresolved. The CDR3 is 14 amino acids. Germline-derived CDR1 and CDR2 are LNHDA and SQIVND (reference sequence). The V end lost 5 bases, the J end lost 4 bases, and 14 bases lay between the germline ends. The CDR3 reads CASSLTRYTYGYTF. The CDR3, as DNA: TGTGCCAGTAGTTTAACCCGTTACACCTATGGCTACACCTTC.

The chain links TRBV11-2 to TRBJ1-1; D remains ambiguous. Trimming shortened V by 5 bases and J by 1 base, and 8 bases separated the two germline ends. This CDR3 has 13 amino acids. Germline-derived CDR1 and CDR2 are SGHAT and FQNNGV. The CDR3 sequence: CASSPSQNTEAFF. The CDR3 DNA is TGTGCCAGCAGCCCATCACAGAACACTGAAGCTTTCTTT.

The rearrangement joins TRBV4-3 to TRBJ2-2; 11 bases are shared with TRBD2. Germline loops: CDR1 LGHNA, CDR2 YSLEER. Trimming cost V 2 bases and J 1 base; bases outside gene matches: 6. The CDR3 spans 18 residues. CDR3 DNA sequence: TGCGCCAGCAGCCAATACCCCGGGACTAGCGGGAACACCGGGGAGCTGTTTTTT. The encoded protein is CASSQYPGTSGNTGELFF.

The J gene is TRBJ2-4, the V gene TRBV7-2, with TRBD2 matching over 7 bases. With 1 base clipped from V and 9 bases from J, the junction kept 6 bases outside the gene matches. Germline CDR1 and CDR2: SGHTA and FQGNSA. This CDR3 has 14 amino acids. The CDR3 DNA is TGTGCCAGCAGCTTAGAAGCGGGGACCGGCATTCAGTACTTC. Amino acids: CASSLEAGTGIQYF.

The chain employs TRBV7-2 and TRBJ2-5; 9 bases agree with TRBD2. Germline V gene sequence: CDR1 SGHTA, CDR2 FQGNSA. The CDR3 loop spans 17 amino acids. V dropped 4 bases and J dropped 5; count of bases not matched to a gene: 14. The CDR3 protein is CASSSAGRGGLRETQYF. Written as DNA, the CDR3 is TGTGCCAGCAGCTCAGCGGGGCGGGGGGGCCTTCGGGAGACCCAGTACTTC.

CDR3 in amino acids: CASSFTGSGTEAFF. The CDR3, as DNA: TGTGCCAGCAGCTTTACAGGGTCCGGAACTGAAGCTTTCTTT. The chain is built from TRBV5-5 and TRBJ1-1; D possibly corresponds to TRBD1 (6 bases). Germline CDR1 is SGHKS and CDR2 is YYEKEE (reference sequence). The CDR3 contains 14 residues. Trimming shortened V by 2 bases and J by 5 bases, and 13 bases separated the two germline ends.

This rearrangement joins TRBV6-1 to TRBJ1-1; possible D gene TRBD1, 6 bases. The CDR3 is 13 residues long. CDR1 and CDR2 (germline): MNHNS, SASEGT. With 3 bases removed from V and 8 bases from J, the gap between germline ends came to 13 bases. CDR3 protein: CASSEGTGTEAFF. The CDR3 nucleotides read TGTGCCAGCAGTGAGGGAACCGGGACAGAAGCTTTCTTT.

This sequence joins TRBV6-1 and TRBJ2-7; D remains ambiguous. This CDR3 contains 12 residues. CDR1 and CDR2 (germline): MNHNS, SASEGT. V was cut by 7 bases and J by 3 bases, with 10 bases left in between. The CDR3 loop is CASTKTFYEQYF. In DNA, the CDR3 is TGTGCCAGCACCAAGACATTCTACGAGCAGTACTTC.